Below, one TCR beta chain is given with its context. This specimen comes from a study of blood T cells in healthy people across ages. For every donor, a draw yielded roughly 9.3 milliliters of peripheral blood. The CDR3 runs 13 residues. The germline V gene encodes CDR1 DFQATT and CDR2 SNEGSKA (reference sequence). The junction had 6 bases not matched to a gene; V was cut back by 5 bases and J by 4 bases. A second PCR of about 6 to 11 cycles used a sample-barcoded 5' primer and a J-beta primer mix. The study obtained at least 2.5 million CDR3-containing paired-end reads from every sample. TCRdb re-analysed the 5' RACE reads in MiXCR, keeping a single row per CDR3 protein. The table shows approximately 780,000 distinct CDR3 sequences, with more than 25% occurring only once. In addition, the sample was reused for a study of T cells of mothers and their children. That work contributes: Donors were three healthy Caucasian mothers and their six children.

This sequence originates from a boy aged 5-17 years in good health. Sequencing was done on a sample of blood. The genes are TRBV20-1 and TRBJ1-2, with 8 bases matching TRBD1. The CDR3 DNA follows: TGCAGTGCTTCGACAGGGGCGGGCTATGGCTACACCTTC. This sequence encodes CSASTGAGYGYTF.